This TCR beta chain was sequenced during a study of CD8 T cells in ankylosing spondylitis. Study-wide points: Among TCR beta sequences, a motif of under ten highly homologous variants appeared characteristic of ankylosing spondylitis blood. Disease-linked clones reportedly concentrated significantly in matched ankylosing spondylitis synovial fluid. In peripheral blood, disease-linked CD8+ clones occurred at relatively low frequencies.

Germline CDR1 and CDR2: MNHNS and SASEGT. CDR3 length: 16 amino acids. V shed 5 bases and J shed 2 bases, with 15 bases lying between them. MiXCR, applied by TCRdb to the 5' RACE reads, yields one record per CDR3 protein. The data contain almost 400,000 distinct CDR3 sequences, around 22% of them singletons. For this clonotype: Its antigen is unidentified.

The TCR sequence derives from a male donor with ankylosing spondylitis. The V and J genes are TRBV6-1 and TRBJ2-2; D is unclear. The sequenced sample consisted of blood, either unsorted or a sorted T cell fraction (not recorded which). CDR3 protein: CASSRPRLTNTGELFF. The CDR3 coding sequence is TGTGCCAGCAGTCGACCCCGACTGACAAACACCGGGGAGCTGTTTTTT.